This TCR beta chain was found in a study of cytomegalovirus exposure and HLA in healthy donors. Study information: Membership in the Caucasian-associated ancestry cluster was found for around 81% of almost 400 genotyped donors. General study findings and limits: An analysis was carried out at a later point. It showed that HLA-associated TCR beta chains were more clonally expanded than equally common non-associated chains. Several of the most significant clusters appeared linked to common viral pathogens, based on a later analysis.

The CDR3 runs 14 residues. V lost 1 base, J lost 5 bases, and 10 bases lay in between. CDR1 and CDR2 from the germline V gene are SEHNR and FQNEAQ (reference sequence). Remarks on this clone: Antigen unknown.

All donors participated as healthy donors of bone marrow. Researchers ran the PCR with 60 Vbeta and 13 Jbeta primers. Sequencing used immunoSEQ multiplex PCR; TCRdb keeps in-frame clones, though not all of them. The profile covers more than 150,000 clones, with 80% to 90% appearing a single time and around a tenth taken by the ten largest. Material for sequencing was PBMCs. The rearrangement links TRBV7-9 to TRBJ2-3; D is uncertain. The sequence came from a man aged 18 to 35 in good health and CMV-seropositive. This CDR3 reads CASSLVSSVDTQYF. The CDR3 DNA reads as TGTGCCAGCAGCTTAGTTTCTTCGGTAGATACGCAGTATTTT.